Sequencing of this T cell receptor (beta chain) was carried out in a study of blood T cell repertoires in COVID-19. Across the study: Sources were T cells, B-cell-depleted T cells, or PBMCs; the material itself was cDNA or gDNA.

How the authors handled the data: Researchers report that nucleated cell counts were estimated from reference gene primer amplification. Profiling relied on immunoSEQ multiplex PCR, and the TCRdb table lists in-frame clones only, not all of them. The V and J calls and the clone size are those of that table, but D and trimming were determined from the DNA. Of 200,000 to 250,000 clones in the sample, around nine tenths were seen once. The sequence came from an elderly man with acute or convalescent COVID-19. What was sequenced was peripheral blood.

The CDR3 DNA follows: TGTGCCAGCAGCTTCGGGGGGGCCCGAGAAACCGGGGAGCTGTTTTTT. This translates into CASSFGGARETGELFF. The rearrangement uses TRBV7-9 and TRBJ2-2; 8 positions agree with TRBD2. V lost 3 bases and J lost 5; bases outside the gene matches: 8. Looked up from germline, CDR1 is SEHNR and CDR2 is FQNEAQ (reference sequence). This CDR3 has 16 amino acids.